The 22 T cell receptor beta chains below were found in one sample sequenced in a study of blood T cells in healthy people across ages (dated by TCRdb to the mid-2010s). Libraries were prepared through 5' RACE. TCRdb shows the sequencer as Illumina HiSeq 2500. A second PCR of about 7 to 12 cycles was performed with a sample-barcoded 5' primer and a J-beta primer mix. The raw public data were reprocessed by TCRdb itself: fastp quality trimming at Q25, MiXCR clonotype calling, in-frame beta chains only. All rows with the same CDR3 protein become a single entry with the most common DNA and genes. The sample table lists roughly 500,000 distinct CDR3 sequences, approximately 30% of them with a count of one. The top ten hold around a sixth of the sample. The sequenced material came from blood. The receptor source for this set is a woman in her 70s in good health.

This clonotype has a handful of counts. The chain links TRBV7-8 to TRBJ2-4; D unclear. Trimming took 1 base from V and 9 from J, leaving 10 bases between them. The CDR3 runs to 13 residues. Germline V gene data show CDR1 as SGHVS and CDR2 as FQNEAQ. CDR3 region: CASSLGWSVIQYF. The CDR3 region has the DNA TGTGCCAGCAGCTTAGGATGGTCTGTCATTCAGTACTTC.

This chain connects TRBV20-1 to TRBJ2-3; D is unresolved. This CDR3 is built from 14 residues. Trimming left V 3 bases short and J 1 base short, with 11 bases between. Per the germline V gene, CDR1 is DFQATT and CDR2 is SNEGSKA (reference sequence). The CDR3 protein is CSASGLVGTDTQYF. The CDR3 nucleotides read TGCAGTGCTAGCGGGCTGGTGGGCACAGATACGCAGTATTTT.

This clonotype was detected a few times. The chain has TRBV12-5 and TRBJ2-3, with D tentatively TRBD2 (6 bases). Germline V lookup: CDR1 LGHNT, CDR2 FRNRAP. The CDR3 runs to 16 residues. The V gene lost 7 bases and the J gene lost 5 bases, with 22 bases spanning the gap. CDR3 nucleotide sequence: TGTGCTAGTGCCCCCACCGGCCGACTAGTAGGAGATACGCAGTATTTT. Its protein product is CASAPTGRLVGDTQYF.

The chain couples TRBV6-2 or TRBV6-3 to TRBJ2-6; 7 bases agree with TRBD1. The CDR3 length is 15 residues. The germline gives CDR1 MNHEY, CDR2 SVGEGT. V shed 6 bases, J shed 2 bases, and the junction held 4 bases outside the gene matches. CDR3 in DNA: TGTGCCAGCAGACAGGGGTCCCCTGGGGCCAACGTCCTGACTTTC. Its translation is CASRQGSPGANVLTF.

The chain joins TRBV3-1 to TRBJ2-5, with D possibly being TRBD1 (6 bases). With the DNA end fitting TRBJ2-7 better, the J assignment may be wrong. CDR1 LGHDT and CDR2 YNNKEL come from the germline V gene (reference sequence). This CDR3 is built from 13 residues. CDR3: CASSHSYRDEQYF. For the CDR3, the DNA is TGTGCCAGCAGCCATTCATACAGGGACGAGCAGTACTTC.

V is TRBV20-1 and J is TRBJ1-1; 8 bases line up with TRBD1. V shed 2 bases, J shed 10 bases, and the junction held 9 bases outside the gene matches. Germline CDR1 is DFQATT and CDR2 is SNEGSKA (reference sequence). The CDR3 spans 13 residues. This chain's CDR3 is CSARKPGGAGAFF. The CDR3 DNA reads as TGCAGTGCTAGAAAACCAGGGGGCGCAGGAGCTTTCTTT.

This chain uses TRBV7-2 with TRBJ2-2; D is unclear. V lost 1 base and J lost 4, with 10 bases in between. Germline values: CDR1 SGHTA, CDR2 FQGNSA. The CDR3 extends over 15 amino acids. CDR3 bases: TGTGCCAGCAGCTTAGTTGCCCAAAGCACCGGGGAGCTGTTTTTT. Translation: CASSLVAQSTGELFF.

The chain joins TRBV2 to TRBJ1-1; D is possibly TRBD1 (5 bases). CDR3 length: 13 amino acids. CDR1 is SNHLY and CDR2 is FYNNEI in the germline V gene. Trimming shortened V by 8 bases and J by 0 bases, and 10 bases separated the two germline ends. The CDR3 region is CASGADMNTEAFF. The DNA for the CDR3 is TGTGCCAGCGGGGCGGATATGAACACTGAAGCTTTCTTT.

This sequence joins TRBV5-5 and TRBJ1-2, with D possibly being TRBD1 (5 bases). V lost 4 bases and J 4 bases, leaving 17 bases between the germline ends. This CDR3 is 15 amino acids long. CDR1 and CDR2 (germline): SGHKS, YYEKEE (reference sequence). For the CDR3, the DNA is TGTGCCAGCAGCGGAGGGACTTTAGCCCCCTATGGCTACACCTTC. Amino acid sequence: CASSGGTLAPYGYTF. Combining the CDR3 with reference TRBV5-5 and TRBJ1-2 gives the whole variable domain DAGVTQSPTHLIKTRGQQVTLRCSPISGHKSVSWYQQVLGQGPQFIFQYYEKEERGRGNFPDRFSARQFPNYSSELNVNALLLGDSALYLCASSGGTLAPYGYTFGSGTRLTVV.

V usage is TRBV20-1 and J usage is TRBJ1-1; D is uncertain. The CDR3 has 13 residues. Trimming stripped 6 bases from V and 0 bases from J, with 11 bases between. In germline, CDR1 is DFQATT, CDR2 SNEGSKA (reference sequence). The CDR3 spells CSAPDTMNTEAFF. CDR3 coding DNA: TGCAGTGCCCCAGACACAATGAACACTGAAGCTTTCTTT.

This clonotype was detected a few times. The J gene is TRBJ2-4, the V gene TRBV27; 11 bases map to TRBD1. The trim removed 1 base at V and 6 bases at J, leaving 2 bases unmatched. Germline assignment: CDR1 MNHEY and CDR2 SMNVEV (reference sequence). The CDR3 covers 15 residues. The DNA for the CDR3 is TGTGCCAGCAGTTTATTAGGGACAGGGGGAAACATTCAGTACTTC. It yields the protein CASSLLGTGGNIQYF.

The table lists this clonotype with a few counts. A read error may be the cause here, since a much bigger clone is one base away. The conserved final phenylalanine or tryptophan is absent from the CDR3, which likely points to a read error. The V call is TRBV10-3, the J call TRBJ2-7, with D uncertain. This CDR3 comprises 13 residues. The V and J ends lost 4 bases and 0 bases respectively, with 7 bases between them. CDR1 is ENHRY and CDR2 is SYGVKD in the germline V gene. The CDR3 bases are TGTGCCATCAGTGGGGCAAGCTCCTACGAGCAGTACCTC. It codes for CAISGASSYEQYL.

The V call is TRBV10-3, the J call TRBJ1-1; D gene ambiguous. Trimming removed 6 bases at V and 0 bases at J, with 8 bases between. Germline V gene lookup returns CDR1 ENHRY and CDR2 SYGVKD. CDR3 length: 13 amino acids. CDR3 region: CAISARLNTEAFF. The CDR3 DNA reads TGTGCCATCAGCGCTCGGCTGAACACTGAAGCTTTCTTT.

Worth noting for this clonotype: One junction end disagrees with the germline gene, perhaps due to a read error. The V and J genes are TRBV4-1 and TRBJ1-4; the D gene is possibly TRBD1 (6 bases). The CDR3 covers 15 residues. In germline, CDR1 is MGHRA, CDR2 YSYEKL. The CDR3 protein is CASSPGSGTNEKPFF. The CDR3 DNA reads TGCGCCAGCAGCCCAGGATCTGGGACAAATGAAAAACCGTTTTTT.

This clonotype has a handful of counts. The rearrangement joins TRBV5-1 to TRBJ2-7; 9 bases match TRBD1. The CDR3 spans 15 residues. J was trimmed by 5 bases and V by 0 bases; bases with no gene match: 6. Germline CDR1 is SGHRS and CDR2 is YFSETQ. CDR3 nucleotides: TGCGCCAGCAGCTTGGGGGGACAGGGCAGGGACGAGCAGTACTTC. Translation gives CASSLGGQGRDEQYF. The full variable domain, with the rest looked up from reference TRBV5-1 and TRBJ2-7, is KAGVTQTPRYLIKTRGQQVTLSCSPISGHRSVSWYQQTPGQGLQFLFEYFSETQRNKGNFPGRFSGRQFSNSRSEMNVSTLELGDSALYLCASSLGGQGRDEQYFGPGTRLTVT.

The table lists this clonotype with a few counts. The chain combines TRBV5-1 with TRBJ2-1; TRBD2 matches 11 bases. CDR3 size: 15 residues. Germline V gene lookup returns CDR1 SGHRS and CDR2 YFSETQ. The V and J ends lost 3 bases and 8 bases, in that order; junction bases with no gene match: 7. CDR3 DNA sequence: TGCGCCAGCAGCTGGAATAGCGGGGGGGCCGATGAGCAGTTCTTC. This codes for CASSWNSGGADEQFF.

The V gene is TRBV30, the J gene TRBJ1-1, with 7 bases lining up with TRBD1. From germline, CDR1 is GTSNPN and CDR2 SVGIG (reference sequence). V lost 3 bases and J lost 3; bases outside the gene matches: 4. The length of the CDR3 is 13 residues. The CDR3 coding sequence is TGTGCCTGGAGCGGACAGGCGGACACTGAAGCTTTCTTT. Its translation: CAWSGQADTEAFF.

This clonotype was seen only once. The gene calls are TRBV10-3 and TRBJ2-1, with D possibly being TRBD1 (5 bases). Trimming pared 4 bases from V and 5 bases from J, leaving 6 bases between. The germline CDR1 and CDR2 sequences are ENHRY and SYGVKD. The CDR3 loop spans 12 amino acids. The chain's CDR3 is CAISVGDNEQFF. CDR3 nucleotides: TGTGCCATCAGTGTAGGGGACAATGAGCAGTTCTTC.

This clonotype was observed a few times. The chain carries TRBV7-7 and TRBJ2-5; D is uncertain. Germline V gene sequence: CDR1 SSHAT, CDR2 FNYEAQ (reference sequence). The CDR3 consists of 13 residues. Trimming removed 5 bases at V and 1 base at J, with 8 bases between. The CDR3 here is CASSQAIQETQYF. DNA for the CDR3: TGTGCCAGCAGCCAAGCCATCCAAGAGACCCAGTACTTC.

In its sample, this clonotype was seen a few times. CDR3 residues: CASSSQGAYNEQFF. In DNA form, the CDR3 reads TGCGCCAGCAGCTCACAGGGGGCGTACAATGAGCAGTTCTTC. The rearrangement joins TRBV5-1 to TRBJ2-1, with 9 bases that match TRBD1. With V trimmed by 3 bases and J by 4 bases, 2 bases remained unmatched. CDR1 SGHRS and CDR2 YFSETQ come from the germline V gene. CDR3 length: 14 amino acids.

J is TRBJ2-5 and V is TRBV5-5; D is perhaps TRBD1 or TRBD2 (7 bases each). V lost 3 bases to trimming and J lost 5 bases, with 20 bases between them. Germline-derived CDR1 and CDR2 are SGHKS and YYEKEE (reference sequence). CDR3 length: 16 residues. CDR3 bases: TGTGCCAGCAGCTGGGAGGGGGCGAGGTCGATTGAGACCCAGTACTTC. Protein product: CASSWEGARSIETQYF.

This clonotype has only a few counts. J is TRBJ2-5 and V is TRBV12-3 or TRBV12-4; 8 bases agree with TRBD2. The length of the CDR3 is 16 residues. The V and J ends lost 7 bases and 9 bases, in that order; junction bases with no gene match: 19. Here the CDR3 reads CASMARGGTRGEAQYF. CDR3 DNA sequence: TGTGCCAGCATGGCCCGAGGGGGGACTAGAGGGGAGGCCCAGTACTTC.